This passage covers 28 T cell receptor beta chains from one sample sequenced in a study of breast tumors, draining lymph nodes, adjacent tissues. TCRdb re-called the multiplex PCR reads with MiXCR, one entry per CDR3 protein. This table holds some 130,000 distinct CDR3 sequences, roughly 21% found once. Breast cancer patients provided tissue from their axillary draining lymph nodes. Sequencing input: axillary lymph node tissue. These receptors were taken from a female donor with breast cancer. Some clones in this sample may be carry-over from other donors' samples.

V and J are TRBV29-1 and TRBJ2-7; TRBD2 matches 13 bases. V was pared by 0 bases and J by 0 bases, with 2 bases of the junction left unmatched. CDR1 is SQVTM, CDR2 ANQGSEA, per germline. The CDR3 extends over 16 amino acids. CDR3 protein: CSVEDRTSGSSYEQYF. Here the CDR3 DNA reads TGCAGCGTTGAAGATCGGACTAGCGGGAGCTCCTACGAGCAGTACTTC.

This clonotype was counted many times. The V call is TRBV4-1, the J call TRBJ1-5; the D gene is possibly TRBD1 (5 bases). Looked up from germline, CDR1 is MGHRA and CDR2 is YSYEKL. V lost 0 bases to trimming and J lost 5 bases, with 20 bases between them. This CDR3 has 18 residues. In DNA form, the CDR3 reads TGCGCCAGCAGCCAAGATTCCGGTCGGCAGGGTCTCCATCAGCCCCAGCATTTT. Protein product: CASSQDSGRQGLHQPQHF.

Many counts were recorded for this clonotype. The chain employs TRBV7-3 and TRBJ2-7; 7 bases agree with TRBD2. Germline-derived CDR1 and CDR2 are SGHTA and FQGTGA. This CDR3 is 13 amino acids long. V was clipped by 3 bases and J by 6 bases; unmatched bases: 5. The CDR3 region is CASSFGLDGEQYF. In nucleotides, the CDR3 is TGTGCCAGCAGCTTCGGACTAGATGGCGAGCAGTACTTC.

This clonotype has a count of ten or more. V gene TRBV12-3 or TRBV12-4 combines with J gene TRBJ2-1; D remains unclear. The CDR3 totals 15 residues. V gave up 6 bases and J gave up 0 bases, with 12 bases separating them. The DNA for the CDR3 is TGTGCCAGCAGCCCCCGTCGGAGCTCCTACAATGAGCAGTTCTTC. Amino acids: CASSPRRSSYNEQFF.

This clonotype was observed at least ten times. The gene calls are TRBV6-1 and TRBJ2-3, with no clear D. Germline assignment: CDR1 MNHNS and CDR2 SASEGT. The CDR3 is 14 residues long. V was trimmed by 4 bases and J by 5 bases, leaving 13 bases between them. CDR3 sequence: CASSVGSQRDTQYF. DNA of the CDR3: TGTGCCAGCAGTGTTGGGTCCCAAAGAGATACGCAGTATTTT.

Details on this clonotype: This may arise from a read error, as a much more abundant clone is one base away. The chain links TRBV5-4 to TRBJ2-3, with a tentative D call TRBD2 (6 bases). The CDR3 covers 16 residues. Germline CDR1 and CDR2: SGHNT and YYREEE (reference sequence). The CDR3 is CASSLPTSPSTDTKYF. CDR3 nucleotide sequence: TGTGCCAGCAGCTTGCCCACTAGCCCGAGCACAGATACGAAGTATTTT.

The sample holds a few counts of this clonotype. The V gene is TRBV3-1, the J gene TRBJ2-6; the match to TRBD1 covers 7 bases. Germline lookup yields CDR1 LGHDT and CDR2 YNNKEL (reference sequence). Losses at the gene ends were 5 bases for V and 3 bases for J; bases not matched to a gene: 13. The CDR3 is 18 amino acids. The CDR3 sequence is CASSFRQGQADGANVLTF. CDR3 bases: TGTGCCAGCAGCTTTAGACAGGGCCAAGCGGATGGGGCCAACGTCCTGACTTTC.

This clonotype was detected ten times or more. This chain uses TRBV6-6 with TRBJ1-3; possibly TRBD1 for D (6 bases). CDR1 and CDR2 from the germline V gene are MNHNY and SVGAGI (reference sequence). V was cut by 6 bases and J by 6 bases, with 12 bases left in between. CDR3 length: 13 amino acids. CDR3 nucleotide sequence: TGTGCCAGCAGGAGACAGGCGGAAAACACCATATATTTT. Translated: CASRRQAENTIYF.

The rearrangement joins TRBV28 to TRBJ2-4; 8 positions agree with TRBD1. V shed 6 bases and J 4 bases; nucleotides not matched to a gene: 2. The length of the CDR3 is 13 residues. Germline loops: CDR1 MDHEN, CDR2 SYDVKM. The CDR3: CASRDRVKNIQYF. As DNA, the CDR3 is TGTGCCAGCAGGGACAGGGTAAAAAACATTCAGTACTTC. The full variable domain, with the rest looked up from reference TRBV28 and TRBJ2-4, is DVKVTQSSRYLVKRTGEKVFLECVQDMDHENMFWYRQDPGLGLRLIYFSYDVKMKEKGDIPEGYSVSREKKERFSLILESASTNQTSMYLCASRDRVKNIQYFGAGTRLSVL.

The table lists this clonotype with many counts. V usage is TRBV7-8 and J usage is TRBJ2-1; 8 nucleotides match TRBD2. With V trimmed by 5 bases and J by 0 bases, 6 bases remained unmatched. CDR3 length: 16 amino acids. CDR1 is SGHVS and CDR2 is FQNEAQ in the germline V gene. CDR3 sequence reads: CASSRKRESSYNEQFF. The CDR3 nucleotides are TGTGCCAGCAGCCGTAAGCGGGAGAGCTCCTACAATGAGCAGTTCTTC.

This clonotype appeared many times. This chain uses TRBV6-5 with TRBJ2-5; D not resolved. From germline, CDR1 is MNHEY and CDR2 SVGAGI. The CDR3 covers 13 residues. V was shortened by 5 bases and J by 5 bases, with 12 bases between the two germline ends. The CDR3 spells CASSRVVGETQYF. CDR3 coding DNA: TGTGCCAGCAGTAGGGTGGTCGGTGAGACCCAGTACTTC.

This clonotype was detected many times. V gene TRBV5-1 combines with J gene TRBJ2-3; 7 bases fit TRBD2. Germline lookup yields CDR1 SGHRS and CDR2 YFSETQ. This CDR3 spans 16 amino acids. V trimming: 3 bases; J trimming: 3 bases; junction bases outside the gene matches: 10. DNA for the CDR3: TGCGCCAGCAGCTCTACTAGCGCGAGTAATACAGATACGCAGTATTTT. It specifies CASSSTSASNTDTQYF.

A word on this clonotype: A much larger clone lies one base from this, so it may be a read error. The CDR3 DNA sequence: TGTGCCAGCAGTCTTGCCGGGACAGTAGGCGACTACACCTTC. Translating gives CASSLAGTVGDYTF. V and J are TRBV7-2 and TRBJ1-2, with 7 bases fitting TRBD1. The CDR3 is 14 residues long. Trimming took 6 bases from V and 10 from J; bases not matched to a gene: 14. Germline CDR1 and CDR2: SGHTA and FQGNSA. The full variable domain, its missing parts supplied by reference TRBV7-2 and TRBJ1-2, is GAGVSQSPSNKVTEKGKDVELRCDPISGHTALYWYRQSLGQGLEFLIYFQGNSAPDKSGLPSDRFSAERTGGSVSTLTIQRTQQEDSAVYLCASSLAGTVGDYTFGSGTRLTVV.

In this sample, this clonotype turned up a few times. This chain connects TRBV5-1 to TRBJ2-5; 7 positions agree with TRBD1. The CDR3 sequence is 14 residues long. Germline values: CDR1 SGHRS, CDR2 YFSETQ. With V trimmed by 3 bases and J by 2 bases, 4 bases remained unmatched. The chain's CDR3 is CASSYRTGQETQYF. In nucleotides, the CDR3 is TGCGCCAGCAGCTACCGGACAGGTCAAGAGACCCAGTACTTC.

This clonotype was seen a few times. This chain links TRBV18 with TRBJ2-2; 7 nucleotides agree with TRBD1. CDR3 size: 16 residues. The trim removed 0 bases at V and 1 base at J, leaving 2 bases unmatched. Germline CDR1 reads KGHSH; CDR2 reads LQKENI. CDR3 nucleotides: TGTGCCAGCTCACCACCGGGACAGAAGAACACCGGGGAGCTGTTTTTT. Translated: CASSPPGQKNTGELFF. Full variable domain (outside the CDR3, taken from reference TRBV18 and TRBJ2-2): NAGVMQNPRHLVRRRGQEARLRCSPMKGHSHVYWYRQLPEEGLKFMVYLQKENIIDESGMPKERFSAEFPKEGPSILRIQQVVRGDSAAYFCASSPPGQKNTGELFFGEGSRLTVL.

DNA for the CDR3: TGTGCCAGCAGCGGACAGACAGGGGGCTATGGCTACACCTTC. The encoded protein is CASSGQTGGYGYTF. The chain carries TRBV11-2 and TRBJ1-2; TRBD1 aligns across 9 bases. Germline assignment: CDR1 SGHAT and CDR2 FQNNGV. V gave up 5 bases and J gave up 4 bases; unmatched junction bases: 5. The CDR3 covers 14 residues. Full variable domain (rest looked up from reference TRBV11-2 and TRBJ1-2): EAGVAQSPRYKIIEKRQSVAFWCNPISGHATLYWYQQILGQGPKLLIQFQNNGVVDDSQLPKDRFSAERLKGVDSTLKIQPAKLEDSAVYLCASSGQTGGYGYTFGSGTRLTVV.

As for this clonotype: Since a much larger clone is just one base distant, this may be a read error. The chain couples TRBV9 to TRBJ2-2; TRBD1 might be the D (5 bases). Germline lookup yields CDR1 SGDLS and CDR2 YYNGEE. The CDR3 is 14 amino acids. Deletions cut 5 bases from V and 2 bases from J, with 10 bases between. The CDR3 DNA sequence: TGTGCCAGCAGTTCAGACAGAAACACCGGGGAGCTGTTTTTT. Translating gives CASSSDRNTGELFF.

On this clonotype itself: A much larger clone lies one base from this, so it may be a read error. The chain recombines TRBV20-1 with TRBJ2-3; a weak D match, TRBD1 (6 bases). The CDR3 loop spans 14 amino acids. Germline lookup yields CDR1 DFQATT and CDR2 SNEGSKA (reference sequence). The CDR3 spells CSARGTGNTGTQYF. In DNA form, the CDR3 reads TGCAGTGCTAGAGGCACAGGGAACACAGGTACGCAGTATTTT.

This chain uses TRBV6-6 with TRBJ2-6; unclear D gene. The CDR3 contains 12 residues. The germline gives CDR1 MNHNY, CDR2 SVGAGI (reference sequence). With 8 bases removed from V and 4 bases from J, the gap between germline ends came to 6 bases. The CDR3 DNA follows: TGTGCCAGCCAGAGGGGGGCCAACGTCCTGACTTTC. Protein: CASQRGANVLTF.

This clonotype came up a few times. This rearrangement joins TRBV28 to TRBJ2-1; 7 positions agree with TRBD2. The germline V gene encodes CDR1 MDHEN and CDR2 SYDVKM. With V trimmed by 6 bases and J by 8 bases, 4 bases remained unmatched. The CDR3 is made up of 12 amino acids. The CDR3 nucleotides are TGTGCCAGCAGCCAACGGGAGGATGAGCAGTTCTTC. Amino acids: CASSQREDEQFF.

Ten or more counts support this clonotype. V and J are TRBV5-1 and TRBJ2-3; D not certain. The CDR3 sequence is 14 residues long. Germline CDR1 is SGHRS and CDR2 is YFSETQ. Trimming took off 3 bases at V and 2 bases at J, with 10 bases between the two ends. The CDR3 DNA is TGCGCCAGCAGCTCCCTTGGGGTCACAGATACGCAGTATTTT. Its protein is CASSSLGVTDTQYF.

The V gene is TRBV5-4, the J gene TRBJ2-5; 10 nucleotides align to TRBD2. This CDR3 region has 16 residues. Looked up from germline, CDR1 is SGHNT and CDR2 is YYREEE (reference sequence). Trimming at V came to 7 bases and at J to 4 bases, leaving 13 bases not matched to a gene. The CDR3 DNA reads as TGTGCCAGCGGCCGTATTAGCGGGGGGTTAGGAGAGACCCAGTACTTC. It is translated as CASGRISGGLGETQYF. The full variable domain, completed using reference TRBV5-4 and TRBJ2-5, is ETGVTQSPTHLIKTRGQQVTLRCSSQSGHNTVSWYQQALGQGPQFIFQYYREEENGRGNFPPRFSGLQFPNYSSELNVNALELDDSALYLCASGRISGGLGETQYFGPGTRLLVL.

This clonotype was counted ten times or more. The rearrangement links TRBV7-3 to TRBJ2-2, with D perhaps TRBD1 (5 bases). CDR1 and CDR2 (germline): SGHTA, FQGTGA. The ends were cut back, 0 bases at V and 2 bases at J, with 16 bases in the middle. The CDR3 has 18 residues. The CDR3 sequence is CASSLTFGPGPNTGELFF. In DNA, the CDR3 is TGTGCCAGCAGCTTAACGTTTGGGCCAGGGCCTAACACCGGGGAGCTGTTTTTT.

Comments on this clonotype: With a much larger clone just one base away, this may be a read error. The J gene is TRBJ2-7, the V gene TRBV27, with 8 nucleotides matching TRBD2. The CDR3 has 15 residues. Trimming at V came to 3 bases and at J to 2 bases, leaving 6 bases not matched to a gene. The germline gives CDR1 MNHEY, CDR2 SMNVEV (reference sequence). The CDR3 spells CASSFLSGSPYEQYF. The CDR3 DNA reads TGTGCCAGCAGTTTTTTGAGCGGGAGCCCCTACGAGCAGTACTTC.

This clonotype was found many times. The V call is TRBV3-1, the J call TRBJ2-7; D unresolved. V was pared by 1 base and J by 7 bases, with 5 bases between. CDR3 size: 11 residues. CDR1 and CDR2 from the germline V gene are LGHDT and YNNKEL (reference sequence). CDR3 coding DNA: TGTGCCAGCAGCCAAGCCGTGGAGCAGTACTTC. This sequence encodes CASSQAVEQYF.

This clonotype has a count of ten or more. In nucleotides, the CDR3 is TGCAGTGCTCAAGACAGAATCAGTCCTACAGATACGCAGTATTTT. It specifies CSAQDRISPTDTQYF. The genes are TRBV20-1 and TRBJ2-3; weak D call: TRBD1 (5 bases). The V gene's germline CDR1 is DFQATT and CDR2 SNEGSKA (reference sequence). The CDR3 covers 15 residues. V lost 5 bases to trimming and J lost 3 bases, with 18 bases between them.

Comment on this clonotype: This could be a read error, since a much larger clone is one nucleotide away. CDR3 in amino acids: CSARSERVGYEQFF. CDR3 DNA sequence: TGCAGTGCTAGAAGCGAGCGGGTGGGCTATGAGCAGTTCTTC. V is TRBV20-1 and J is TRBJ2-1; possibly TRBD2 for D (6 bases). V lost 2 bases and J lost 8, with 16 bases in between. CDR3 length: 14 residues. Germline lookup yields CDR1 DFQATT and CDR2 SNEGSKA (reference sequence).

This sequence joins TRBV6-8 and TRBJ2-7; the D call may be TRBD1 or TRBD2 (5 bases each). V lost 6 bases, J lost 4 bases, and 19 bases lay in between. This CDR3 is 15 amino acids long. CDR1 and CDR2 (germline): MNHGY, SAAAGT. The CDR3 DNA reads as TGTGCCAGCAGGCCCACCCCGGGACGGAGATACGAGCAGTACTTC. Translating it yields CASRPTPGRRYEQYF.